This T cell receptor (beta chain) was recovered during a study of T cells after yellow fever vaccination. Broader study findings: Shared CD4/CD8 clonotypes were a small share, likely from convergent recombination. Reappearance after the booster was observed for most primary-vaccination clones (roughly 96% CD4, over 70% CD8).

CDR3 length: 16 residues. V shed 5 bases, J shed 3 bases, and the junction held 9 bases outside the gene matches. Germline CDR1 is SGHTA and CDR2 is FQGNSA. One entry per CDR3 protein results from TCRdb running MiXCR on the 5' RACE reads. There are 25,000 to 35,000 distinct CDR3 sequences in the sample; roughly 4.5% occur only once, and 40% to 55% lies in the top ten. This clonotype was counted many times. The antigen remains undetermined. The source was CD8+ T cells sorted from PBMCs, collected 5 days after the yellow fever booster vaccination. The chain combines TRBV7-2 with TRBJ2-3, with TRBD2 identical over 9 bases. The receptor was isolated from a man aged 30 to 39 who received the YFV17D yellow fever vaccine. The CDR3 coding sequence is TGTGCCAGCAGCAAAGACCCGGGACTAGCTACAGATACGCAGTATTTT. The encoded protein is CASSKDPGLATDTQYF. Full variable domain (outside the CDR3, taken from reference TRBV7-2 and TRBJ2-3): GAGVSQSPSNKVTEKGKDVELRCDPISGHTALYWYRQSLGQGLEFLIYFQGNSAPDKSGLPSDRFSAERTGGSVSTLTIQRTQQEDSAVYLCASSKDPGLATDTQYFGPGTRLTVL.